This T cell receptor (beta chain) stems from a study of PD-L1 blockade in urothelial cancer. Time point given: pretreatment peripheral blood. Repertoires were generated with immunoSEQ multiplex PCR, while TCRdb's copy carries only in-frame clones and drops some. This table has fewer than 45,000 clones, approximately 80% appearing once. The CDR3 sequence is 13 residues long. V lost 7 bases to trimming and J lost 5 bases, with 12 bases between them. The germline V gene has CDR1 SNHLY and CDR2 FYNNEI. This clonotype was sampled from a man between 60 and 75 years old with urothelial cancer. The rearrangement joins TRBV2 to TRBJ2-1, with D maybe TRBD2 (6 bases). The source was PBMCs, collected around atezolizumab (anti-PD-L1) treatment. Written as DNA, the CDR3 is TGTGCCAGCACCCAGGGACTGAACAATGAGCAGTTCTTC. Protein: CASTQGLNNEQFF.